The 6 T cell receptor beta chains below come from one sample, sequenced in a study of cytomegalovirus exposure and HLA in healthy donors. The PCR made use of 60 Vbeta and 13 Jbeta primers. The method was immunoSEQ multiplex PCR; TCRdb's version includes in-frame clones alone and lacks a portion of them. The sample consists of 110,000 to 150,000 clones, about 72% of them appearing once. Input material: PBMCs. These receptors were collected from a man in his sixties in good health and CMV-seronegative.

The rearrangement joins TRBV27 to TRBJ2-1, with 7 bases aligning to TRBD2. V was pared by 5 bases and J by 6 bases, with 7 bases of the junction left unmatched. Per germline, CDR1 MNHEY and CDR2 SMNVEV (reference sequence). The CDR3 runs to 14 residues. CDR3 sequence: CASSTRTRVNEQFF. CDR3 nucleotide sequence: TGTGCCAGCAGTACCCGGACTAGGGTCAATGAGCAGTTCTTC.

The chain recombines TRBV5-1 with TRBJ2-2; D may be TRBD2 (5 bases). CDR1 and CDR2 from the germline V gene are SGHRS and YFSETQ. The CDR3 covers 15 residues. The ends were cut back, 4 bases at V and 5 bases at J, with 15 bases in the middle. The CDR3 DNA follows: TGCGCCAGCAGCCGGGGTAGTCGTAGAACCGGGGAGCTGTTTTTT. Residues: CASSRGSRRTGELFF.

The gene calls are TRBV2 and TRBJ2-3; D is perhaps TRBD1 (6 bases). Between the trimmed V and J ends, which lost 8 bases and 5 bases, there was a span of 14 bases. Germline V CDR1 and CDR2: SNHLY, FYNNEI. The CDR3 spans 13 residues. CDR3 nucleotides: TGTGCCAGCTCTACAGGGTCAGTAGATACGCAGTATTTT. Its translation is CASSTGSVDTQYF. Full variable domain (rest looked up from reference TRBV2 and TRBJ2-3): EPEVTQTPSHQVTQMGQEVILRCVPISNHLYFYWYRQILGQKVEFLVSFYNNEISEKSEIFDDQFSVERPDGSNFTLKIRSTKLEDSAMYFCASSTGSVDTQYFGPGTRLTVL.

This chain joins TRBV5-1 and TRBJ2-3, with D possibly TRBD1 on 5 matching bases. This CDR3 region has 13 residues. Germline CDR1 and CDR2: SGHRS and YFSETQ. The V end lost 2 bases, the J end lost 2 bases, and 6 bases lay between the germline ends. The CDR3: CASSFRDTDTQYF. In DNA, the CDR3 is TGCGCCAGCAGCTTCAGGGACACAGATACGCAGTATTTT.

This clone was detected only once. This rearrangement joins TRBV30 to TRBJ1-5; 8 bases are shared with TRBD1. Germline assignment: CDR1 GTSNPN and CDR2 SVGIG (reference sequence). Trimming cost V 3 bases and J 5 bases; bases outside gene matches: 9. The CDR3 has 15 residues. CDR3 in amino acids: CAWSYQGAHDQPQHF. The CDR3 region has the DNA TGTGCCTGGAGCTACCAGGGGGCTCACGATCAGCCCCAGCATTTT.

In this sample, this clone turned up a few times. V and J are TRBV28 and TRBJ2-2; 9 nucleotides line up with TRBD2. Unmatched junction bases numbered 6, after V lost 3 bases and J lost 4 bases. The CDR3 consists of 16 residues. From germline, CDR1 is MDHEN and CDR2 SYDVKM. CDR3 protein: CASSFGLAGTTGELFF. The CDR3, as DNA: TGTGCCAGCAGTTTTGGGCTAGCGGGAACCACCGGGGAGCTGTTTTTT.